These T cell receptor beta chains were read from a single sample in a study of shared clonotypes between healthy human individuals. Assay: immunoSEQ multiplex PCR; the TCRdb copy retains only in-frame clones and omits some. The sample includes fewer than 1.8 million clones, approximately 98.5% of them seen just once. Sequenced: naive CD4+ T cells sorted from blood. The receptors here all came from a man aged 30 to 45 in good health. Each CDR3 is given with its conserved first and last residue. D genes are given only for firm matches. Clone size is shown for a subset of rows, as once, few, many or a class of expanded clone.

clone_size j_call v_call d_call cdr3_length cdr3_nt cdr3_aa
NA TRBJ1-5 TRBV27 NA 16 TGTGCCAGCAGTCGTCAGGGCGGATTCGACAATCAGCCCCAGCATTTT CASSRQGGFDNQPQHF
NA TRBJ2-7 TRBV5-4 NA 14 TGTGCCAGCAGCTTGTTACAGGGAGACTACGAGCAGTACTTC CASSLLQGDYEQYF
NA TRBJ1-2 TRBV6-1 NA 16 TGTGCCAGCAGTGGTCTCTTTGCCACATATAACTATGGCTACACCTTC CASSGLFATYNYGYTF
once TRBJ2-7 TRBV27 TRBD1 14 TGTGCCAGCAGTTCCCGGACAGGGTCCTACGAGCAGTACTTC CASSSRTGSYEQYF
NA TRBJ2-3 TRBV7-2 TRBD1 14 TGTGCCAGCAGCCGCCAGGGGGCCACAGATACGCAGTATTTT CASSRQGATDTQYF
NA TRBJ1-1 TRBV11-2 NA 14 TGTGCCAGCAGCTTGGTGGGGACGGGCACTGAAGCTTTCTTT CASSLVGTGTEAFF
NA TRBJ1-5 TRBV6-5 NA 15 TGTGCCAGCAGTGGCGGGGGGGTTAACAATCAGCCCCAGCATTTT CASSGGGVNNQPQHF
NA TRBJ2-1 TRBV7-3 NA 16 TGTGCCAGCAGCCAACGCCCGCCTAGGGGCTACAATGAGCAGTTCTTC CASSQRPPRGYNEQFF
once TRBJ2-3 TRBV30 NA 15 TGTGCCTGGAGTGTTGGAGGGGGCAGGACAGATACGCAGTATTTT CAWSVGGGRTDTQYF
NA TRBJ1-5 TRBV5-5 TRBD1 14 TGTGCCAGCAGCTACGGGACAGTTAATCAGCCCCAGCATTTT CASSYGTVNQPQHF
NA TRBJ1-2 TRBV29-1 NA 15 TGCAGCGCCTCACCAGCGGTTGGAGCTAACTATGGCTACACCTTC CSASPAVGANYGYTF
NA TRBJ1-4 TRBV28 NA 16 TGTGCCAGCAGTTTAGGTCAGGTGCATTTGCGGGAAAAACTGTTTTTT CASSLGQVHLREKLFF
NA TRBJ2-1 TRBV28 NA 13 TGTGCCAGCAGTTCCACGCCCCGGATTGAGCAGTTCTTC CASSSTPRIEQFF
NA TRBJ2-3 TRBV6-6 NA 15 TGTGCCAGCAGTAGATGGGGCGCCCCCACAGATACGCAGTATTTT CASSRWGAPTDTQYF
NA TRBJ2-7 TRBV28 NA 12 TGTGCCAGCAAAACAGATCCCTACGAGCAGTACTTC CASKTDPYEQYF
NA TRBJ2-3 TRBV10-3 TRBD1 14 TGTGCCATCAGTGAGTCGACAGGGGTTTTTACGCAGTATTTT CAISESTGVFTQYF
NA TRBJ1-4 TRBV9 TRBD1 14 TGTGCCAGCAGCGCGAGGGGGCTGAATGGAAAACTGTTTTTT CASSARGLNGKLFF
NA TRBJ2-3 TRBV5-1 TRBD2 14 TGCGCCAGCAGCCCGGGACTAGCTCCAGATACGCAGTATTTT CASSPGLAPDTQYF
NA TRBJ1-5 TRBV5-6 NA 14 TGTGCCAGCAGAAAACAGGGCCCTAATCAGCCCCAGCATTTT CASRKQGPNQPQHF
NA TRBJ2-7 TRBV4-1 TRBD2 15 TGCGCCAGCAGTCCCGGGACTACACTTTCCTACGAGCAGTACTTC CASSPGTTLSYEQYF
NA TRBJ1-1 TRBV15 NA 17 TGTGCCACCAGCAGGCCTGTTGGACGACTGGTGAACACTGAAGCTTTCTTT CATSRPVGRLVNTEAFF
NA TRBJ2-1 TRBV7-8 TRBD2 15 TGTGCCAGCAGCTTAGCGCTAGCGGGAGGGAGTGAGCAGTTCTTC CASSLALAGGSEQFF